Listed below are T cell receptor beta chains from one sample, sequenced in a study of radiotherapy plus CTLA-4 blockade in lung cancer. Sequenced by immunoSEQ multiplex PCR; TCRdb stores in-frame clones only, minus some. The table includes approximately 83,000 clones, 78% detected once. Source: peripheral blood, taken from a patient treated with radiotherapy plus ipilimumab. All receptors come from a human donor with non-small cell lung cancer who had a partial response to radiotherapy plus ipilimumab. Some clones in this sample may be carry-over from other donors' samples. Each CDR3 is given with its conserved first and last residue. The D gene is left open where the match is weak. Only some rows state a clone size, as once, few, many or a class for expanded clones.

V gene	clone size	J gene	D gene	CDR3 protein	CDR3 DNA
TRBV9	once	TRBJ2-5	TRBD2	CASSVAVGRAETQYF	TGTGCCAGCAGCGTGGCAGTGGGGAGGGCCGAGACCCAGTACTTC
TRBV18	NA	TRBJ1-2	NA	CASSPEQAGLGYTF	TGTGCCAGCAGCCCAGAACAGGCAGGGCTTGGCTACACCTTC
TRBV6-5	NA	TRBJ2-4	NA	CASSYSRGAKNIQYF	TGTGCCAGCAGTTACTCGAGAGGGGCCAAAAACATTCAGTACTTC
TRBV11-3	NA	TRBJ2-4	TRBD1	CASRARQGNIQYF	TGTGCCAGCAGGGCTCGACAGGGAAACATTCAGTACTTC
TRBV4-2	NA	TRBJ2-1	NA	CASSQDRALVNEQFF	TGTGCCAGCAGCCAAGACAGGGCCTTGGTTAATGAGCAGTTCTTC
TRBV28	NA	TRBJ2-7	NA	CASSYPNRIYEQYF	TGTGCCAGCAGTTACCCAAACAGGATTTACGAGCAGTACTTC
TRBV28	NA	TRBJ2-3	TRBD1	CASSPGTGSVTDTQYF	TGTGCCAGCAGTCCAGGGACAGGGAGTGTCACAGATACGCAGTATTTT
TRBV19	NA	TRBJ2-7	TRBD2	CASSSGASGSYEQYF	TGTGCCAGTAGTTCCGGTGCTAGCGGGAGCTACGAGCAGTACTTC
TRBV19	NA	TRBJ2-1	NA	CASSTGQNNEQFF	TGTGCCAGTAGTACTGGACAGAACAATGAGCAGTTCTTC
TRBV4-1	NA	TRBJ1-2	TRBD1	CASSPTRGSNYGYTF	TGCGCCAGCAGCCCAACCAGGGGGAGTAACTATGGCTACACCTTC
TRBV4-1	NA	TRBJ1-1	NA	CASSPTPFGGYTEAFF	TGCGCCAGCAGCCCCACCCCTTTCGGGGGGTACACTGAAGCTTTCTTT
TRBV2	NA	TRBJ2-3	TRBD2	CASRERTSGTDTQYF	TGTGCCAGCAGGGAAAGGACTAGCGGCACAGATACGCAGTATTTT
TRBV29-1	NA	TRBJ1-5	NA	CSASGEYSNQPQHF	TGCAGCGCTTCAGGGGAGTATAGCAATCAGCCCCAGCATTTT
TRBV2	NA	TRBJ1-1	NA	CASSPYTEAFF	TGTGCCAGCAGTCCATACACTGAAGCTTTCTTT
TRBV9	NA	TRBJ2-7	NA	CASSQTGKVNEQYF	TGTGCCAGCAGCCAGACAGGCAAGGTCAACGAGCAGTACTTC
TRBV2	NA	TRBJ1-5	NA	CASGGDNQPQHF	TGTGCCAGCGGGGGGGACAATCAGCCCCAGCATTTT
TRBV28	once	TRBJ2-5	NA	CASSLAEGSQYF	TGTGCCAGCAGTTTAGCGGAGGGTAGCCAGTACTTC
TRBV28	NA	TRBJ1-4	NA	CASSLVPAVATNEKLFF	TGTGCCAGCAGTTTGGTTCCCGCGGTAGCAACTAATGAAAAACTGTTTTTT
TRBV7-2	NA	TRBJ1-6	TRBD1	CASSFDTGQGNSPLHF	TGTGCCAGCAGCTTTGATACGGGACAGGGTAATTCACCCCTCCACTTT
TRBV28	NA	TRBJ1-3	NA	CASRRPGGRDTIYF	TGTGCCAGCAGGCGACCGGGGGGGCGGGACACCATATATTTT
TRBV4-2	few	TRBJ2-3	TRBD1	CASSQEGQGEYTDTQYF	TGTGCCAGCAGCCAAGAGGGACAGGGGGAGTACACAGATACGCAGTATTTT
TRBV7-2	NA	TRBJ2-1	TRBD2	CASSLGPGTSPHEQFF	TGTGCCAGCAGCTTAGGGCCCGGGACTAGCCCCCATGAGCAGTTCTTC
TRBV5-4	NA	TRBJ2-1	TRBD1	CASSLGQGAYNEQFF	TGTGCCAGCAGCTTGGGACAGGGGGCCTACAATGAGCAGTTCTTC
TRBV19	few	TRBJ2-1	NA	CASSIQGTHNEQFF	TGTGCCAGTAGTATTCAGGGCACACACAATGAGCAGTTCTTC
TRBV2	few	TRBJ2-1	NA	CASYQPASLHEQFF	TGTGCCAGCTACCAACCTGCGAGTCTCCATGAGCAGTTCTTC
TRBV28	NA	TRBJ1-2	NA	CASSQDIYGYTF	TGTGCCAGCAGCCAGGACATTTATGGCTACACCTTC
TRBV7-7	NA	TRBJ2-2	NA	CASSLESGQGNTGELFF	TGTGCCAGCAGCTTAGAGTCAGGGCAGGGAAACACCGGGGAGCTGTTTTTT
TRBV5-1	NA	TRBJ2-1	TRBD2	CASSLMVIGGSYNEQFF	TGCGCCAGCAGCTTAATGGTTATAGGCGGGAGTTATAATGAGCAGTTCTTC
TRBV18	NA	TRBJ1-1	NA	CASSPPERAAGPEAFF	TGTGCCAGCTCACCACCTGAACGGGCGGCGGGGCCTGAAGCTTTCTTT
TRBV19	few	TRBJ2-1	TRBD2	CASSIDASGRAGNEQFF	TGTGCCAGTAGTATAGATGCTAGCGGGAGGGCCGGTAATGAGCAGTTCTTC
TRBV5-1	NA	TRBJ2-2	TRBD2	CASSLGLAGAVGELFF	TGCGCCAGCAGCCTGGGACTAGCGGGAGCGGTCGGGGAGCTGTTTTTT
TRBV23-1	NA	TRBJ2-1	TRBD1	CASSHETGTGSYNEQFF	TGCGCCAGCAGTCATGAGACCGGGACAGGGTCCTACAATGAGCAGTTCTTC
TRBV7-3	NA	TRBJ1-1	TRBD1	CASSLAGQDQLAFF	TGTGCCAGCAGCCTAGCCGGACAGGATCAGTTGGCTTTCTTT
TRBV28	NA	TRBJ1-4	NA	CASSEGQAIVNEKLFF	TGTGCCAGCAGTGAAGGCCAGGCGATAGTTAATGAAAAACTGTTTTTT
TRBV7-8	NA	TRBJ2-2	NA	CASSITRRQENTGELFF	TGTGCCAGCAGCATAACCCGTAGACAGGAGAACACCGGGGAGCTGTTTTTT
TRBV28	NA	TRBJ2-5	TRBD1	CASSFTGAGAQYF	TGTGCCAGCAGCTTTACAGGGGCTGGGGCCCAGTACTTC
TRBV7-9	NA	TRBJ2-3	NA	CASSIPGTDTQYF	TGTGCCAGCAGCATACCGGGGACAGATACGCAGTATTTT
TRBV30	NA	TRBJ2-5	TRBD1	CAWRGQANIPGETQYF	TGTGCCTGGAGGGGACAGGCGAATATCCCCGGGGAGACCCAGTACTTC
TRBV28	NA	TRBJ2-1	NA	CASSGDWRNEQFF	TGTGCCAGCAGCGGTGACTGGCGCAATGAGCAGTTCTTC
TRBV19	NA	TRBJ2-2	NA	CASSIFSGELFF	TGTGCCAGTAGTATTTTCTCCGGGGAGCTGTTTTTT
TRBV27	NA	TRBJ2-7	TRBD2	CASRARGEVAGGHSYEQYF	TGTGCCAGCAGGGCTAGGGGGGAGGTAGCGGGAGGACACTCCTACGAGCAGTACTTC
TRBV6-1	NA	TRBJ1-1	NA	CASKRTDMNTEAFF	TGTGCCAGCAAGAGGACAGACATGAACACTGAAGCTTTCTTT
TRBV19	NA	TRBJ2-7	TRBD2	CASSGTSDREQYF	TGTGCCAGCTCCGGGACTAGCGATCGAGAGCAGTACTTC
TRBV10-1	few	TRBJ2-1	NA	CASSLTGYNEQFF	TGCGCCAGCAGCCTCACGGGGTACAATGAGCAGTTCTTC
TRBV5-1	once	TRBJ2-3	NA	CASSFENTDTQYF	TGCGCCAGCAGCTTCGAGAACACAGATACGCAGTATTTT